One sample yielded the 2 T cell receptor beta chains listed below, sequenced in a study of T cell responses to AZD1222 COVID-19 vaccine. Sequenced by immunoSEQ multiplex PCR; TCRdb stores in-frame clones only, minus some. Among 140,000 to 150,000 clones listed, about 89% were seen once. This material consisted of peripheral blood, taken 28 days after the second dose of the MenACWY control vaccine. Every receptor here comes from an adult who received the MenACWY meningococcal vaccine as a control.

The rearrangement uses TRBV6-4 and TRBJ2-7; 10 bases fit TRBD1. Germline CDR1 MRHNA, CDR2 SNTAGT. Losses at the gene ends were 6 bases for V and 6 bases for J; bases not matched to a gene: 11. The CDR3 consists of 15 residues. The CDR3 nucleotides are TGTGCCAGCAGAGATTGGGACAGGGACAGGGGCGAGCAGTACTTC. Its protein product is CASRDWDRDRGEQYF.

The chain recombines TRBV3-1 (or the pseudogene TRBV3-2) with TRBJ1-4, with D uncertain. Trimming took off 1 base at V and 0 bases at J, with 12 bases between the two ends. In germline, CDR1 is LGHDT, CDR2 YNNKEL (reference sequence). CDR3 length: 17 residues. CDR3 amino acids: CASSQAGGDTTNEKLFF. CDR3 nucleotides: TGTGCCAGCAGCCAAGCGGGTGGCGACACAACTAATGAAAAACTGTTTTTT.